A selection of T cell receptor beta chains follows, all from one sample in a study of blood T cell repertoires in COVID-19. Here immunoSEQ multiplex PCR was the method, and the copy in TCRdb shows in-frame clones only, minus some. This table holds roughly 170,000 clones, approximately 79% found once. Sequencing was performed on peripheral blood. These receptor sequences come from a woman aged 70-85 years with acute or convalescent COVID-19. The conserved cysteine and the conserved F or W are not part of the CDR3 here.

J	V	CDR3
TRBJ1-3	TRBV30	AWALGGPLSGNTIY
TRBJ2-1	TRBV7-3	ASSLGGFDNEQF
TRBJ1-2	TRBV5-4	ASSLPPGTATYGYT
TRBJ2-2	TRBV20-1	SASRQGGNTGELF
TRBJ2-7	TRBV27	ASSPGTSGTYEQY
TRBJ1-2	TRBV12-3/TRBV12-4	ASSRTGAGYT
TRBJ2-7	TRBV11-2	ASSFPGRGYEQY
TRBJ2-2	TRBV6-4	ASRMETGAGELF
TRBJ2-7	TRBV10-1	ASSLSTGMGEQY
TRBJ2-1	TRBV5-1	ASSPGTSGSREQF
TRBJ1-2	TRBV18	ASSPNRGYGYT
TRBJ1-4	TRBV15	ATSRAGQRNEKLF
TRBJ2-7	TRBV10-3	ASGEGYREQY
TRBJ2-7	TRBV7-9	ASSFWTGTSGGGGEQY
TRBJ2-1	TRBV27	ASSLIAPGSSYNEQF
TRBJ2-5	TRBV5-1	ASSRTGFETQY
TRBJ1-2	TRBV6-2/TRBV6-3	ASSNPKGGGGYGYT
TRBJ1-1	TRBV5-8	ASSLLGGTEAF
TRBJ2-7	TRBV5-1	ASSPRLAGAPDEQY
TRBJ2-7	TRBV27	ASKIGTSGNYVYEQY
TRBJ1-1	TRBV11-1	ASSFVSGDQTEAF
TRBJ2-7	TRBV20-1	SASLATPPYEQY
TRBJ2-3	TRBV24-1	ATSEGQDYTDTQY
TRBJ1-5	TRBV19	ASSIDSGGVNQPQH
TRBJ1-6	TRBV20-1	SASMSVQQGSPLH
TRBJ1-5	TRBV2	ASSETSGVGQPQH
TRBJ2-3	TRBV11-3	ASSFGLAGTDTQY
TRBJ2-4	TRBV2	ASSGGISGLQNIQY
TRBJ1-6	TRBV6-5	ASSSRDSYNSPLH
TRBJ2-3	TRBV24-1	ATSDRRAAGTGSTDTQY
TRBJ1-3	TRBV30	AWDRASGNTIY
TRBJ1-2	TRBV7-3	ASSLERQTGYT
TRBJ1-2	TRBV7-2	ASSLATENGYT
TRBJ1-5	TRBV6-1	ASSERDFGNQPQH
TRBJ2-1	TRBV7-9	ASTPSAGGHNEQF
TRBJ1-4	TRBV5-4	ASSLTVNEKLF
TRBJ1-5	TRBV5-1	ASSAGQGEQPQH
TRBJ1-4	TRBV19	ASSLANSVF
TRBJ2-3	TRBV6-5	ASSLYGTNTDTQY
TRBJ2-1	TRBV27	ASSPTPLAGNNEQF
TRBJ1-4	TRBV5-1	ASSLAGMGEKLF
TRBJ2-2	TRBV14	ASSQDYGGGELF
TRBJ1-3	TRBV30	AWATLRDSTGNTIY
TRBJ2-5	TRBV29-1	SVERFGGEETQY
TRBJ1-4	TRBV5-4	ASSSSTEKLF
TRBJ2-1	TRBV7-9	ASRQTGVSYNEQF
TRBJ2-7	TRBV13	ASSPVPGREQY
TRBJ1-2	TRBV6-5	ASRKTGYYGYT
TRBJ2-1	TRBV2	ASSEIAGGEQF
TRBJ2-1	TRBV12-3/TRBV12-4	ASSSLVYNEQF
TRBJ2-1	TRBV7-2	ASSLVLAGGRQF
TRBJ2-5	TRBV15	ATSRVTAGYQETQY
TRBJ1-1	TRBV2	ASSSGTGNTEAF
TRBJ2-7	TRBV3-1/TRBV3-2	ASSQDTGTGSY
TRBJ1-5	TRBV4-1	ASSQAWRSNQPQH
TRBJ2-5	TRBV19	ASSIGRGQTQY
TRBJ2-3	TRBV3-1/TRBV3-2	ASSASGIGTDTQY